This T cell receptor (beta chain) was documented in a study of blood T cell repertoires in COVID-19. Study context: In each case, the material was cDNA or gDNA derived from T cells, B-cell-depleted T cells, or PBMCs.

TCRdb's table, derived via immunoSEQ multiplex PCR, lists solely in-frame clones and lacks some. The table has 260,000 or so clones, approximately 86% seen once. Trimming took 5 bases from V and 4 from J; bases not matched to a gene: 13. The CDR3 runs to 17 residues. CDR1 and CDR2 (germline): SGHAT, FQNNGV. The origin of this receptor is a man between 18 and 35 years old with active or convalescent COVID-19. Sequencing was performed on peripheral blood. The V call is TRBV11-2, the J call TRBJ1-1; 10 bases align to TRBD1. CDR3 DNA: TGTGCCAGCAGCGCCTCCGGGACAGGGGTTTTCGTCACTGAAGCTTTCTTT. It specifies CASSASGTGVFVTEAFF.